This is a list of T cell receptor beta chains from one sample in a study of T cell changes during pregnancy in multiple sclerosis. Produced via immunoSEQ multiplex PCR; TCRdb's table is partial and in-frame only. The table has over 25,000 clones, about 92% seen once; the top ten hold 0.6% to 0.9%. The specimen was CD4+ T cells from peripheral blood mononuclear cells, collected in the first trimester of pregnancy. These receptors all stem from a female donor with multiple sclerosis, enrolled in a pregnancy study. The CDR3 runs from the conserved cysteine through the conserved F or W. Each record gives: V gene, CDR3 length, J gene, CDR3 protein.

V: TRBV6-5
length: 14
J: TRBJ1-2
CDR3: CASSPGQGSRGYTF

V: TRBV6-5
length: 12
J: TRBJ2-5
CDR3: CASSYQFRAQYF

V: TRBV4-1
length: 17
J: TRBJ2-3
CDR3: CASSQRNTGTSTDTQYF

V: TRBV5-4
length: 13
J: TRBJ2-7
CDR3: CASSLVNSYEQYF

V: TRBV7-2
length: 13
J: TRBJ2-7
CDR3: CASSWASEYEQYF

V: TRBV10-3
length: 15
J: TRBJ2-6
CDR3: CAISGTVQGANVLTF

V: TRBV2
length: 13
J: TRBJ1-2
CDR3: CASSGSVNYGYTF

V: TRBV9
length: 16
J: TRBJ2-3
CDR3: CASSPGTSEYTDTQYF

V: TRBV30
length: 11
J: TRBJ1-2
CDR3: CALMTGRGYTF

V: TRBV2
length: 16
J: TRBJ2-3
CDR3: CASTLAGDPSTDTQYF

V: TRBV2
length: 15
J: TRBJ2-5
CDR3: CASSEGQWTGMAQYF

V: TRBV7-2
length: 13
J: TRBJ2-7
CDR3: CASSGDRGVVQYF

V: TRBV6-6
length: 15
J: TRBJ1-4
CDR3: CASSQHQTGPEKLFF

V: TRBV5-4
length: 16
J: TRBJ2-5
CDR3: CASSPREGEGQETQYF

V: TRBV2
length: 17
J: TRBJ1-3
CDR3: CASSEGRGTGLGNTIYF

V: TRBV2
length: 14
J: TRBJ1-2
CDR3: CATRSLGGSYGYTF

V: TRBV5-6
length: 14
J: TRBJ2-1
CDR3: CASSLVGTSNEQFF

V: TRBV2
length: 12
J: TRBJ2-5
CDR3: CASIAGWETQYF

V: TRBV7-9
length: 11
J: TRBJ1-1
CDR3: CASSSSTEAFF

V: TRBV10-3
length: 15
J: TRBJ1-1
CDR3: CAITSTQGINTEAFF

V: TRBV7-3
length: 13
J: TRBJ2-2
CDR3: CASKKAGPGELFF

V: TRBV18
length: 11
J: TRBJ2-1
CDR3: CASRDYNEQFF

V: TRBV2
length: 14
J: TRBJ2-7
CDR3: CASSGGDSPYEQYF

V: TRBV4-3
length: 18
J: TRBJ1-1
CDR3: CASSQDGPGQQLNTEAFF

V: TRBV18
length: 18
J: TRBJ2-5
CDR3: CASSRLWSETGNRETQYF

V: TRBV15
length: 15
J: TRBJ2-7
CDR3: CATSREPGQAYEQYF

V: TRBV27
length: 14
J: TRBJ1-1
CDR3: CASSLNIPNTEAFF

V: TRBV2
length: 14
J: TRBJ2-3
CDR3: CASSPGSSTDTQYF

V: TRBV6-5
length: 14
J: TRBJ2-7
CDR3: CASSYRRGFDEQYF

V: TRBV5-1
length: 16
J: TRBJ2-6
CDR3: CASSLLSVSGANVLTF

V: TRBV10-1
length: 16
J: TRBJ2-1
CDR3: CASSESPPDRGREQFF

V: TRBV5-1
length: 16
J: TRBJ2-1
CDR3: CASSLNVGGTGEEQFF